The next 10 T cell receptor beta chains were all read from a single sample in a study of response to subunit inactivated influenza vaccine. TCRdb fed the RT-PCR reads into MiXCR, producing one record per CDR3 protein. The data show hundreds of thousands of distinct CDR3 sequences, approximately 10% seen once. The specimen was PBMCs from blood, collected on the day of vaccination. Receptors originate from a man in his forties or fifties who received an inactivated influenza vaccine.

The chain recombines TRBV28 with TRBJ2-5; 12 bases align to TRBD2. The CDR3 is 16 amino acids. Germline loops: CDR1 MDHEN, CDR2 SYDVKM. Germline trimming cut 5 bases from V and 1 base from J; bases unmatched to any gene: 5. CDR3 loop: CASSLASGGAQETQYF. The CDR3 nucleotides are TGTGCCAGCAGTCTCGCTAGCGGGGGGGCCCAAGAGACCCAGTACTTC.

The chain joins TRBV5-1 to TRBJ1-3; D might be TRBD1 (5 bases). This CDR3 spans 16 amino acids. The V gene lost 0 bases and the J gene lost 2 bases, with 12 bases spanning the gap. The germline V gene has CDR1 SGHRS and CDR2 YFSETQ. CDR3 loop: CASSLGVLGAGNTIYF. Written as DNA, the CDR3 is TGCGCCAGCAGCTTGGGAGTTCTGGGGGCTGGAAACACCATATATTTT.

This clonotype has only a few counts. The J gene is TRBJ1-4, the V gene TRBV25-1, with D hard to call. Germline CDR1 is MGHDK and CDR2 is SYGVNS. The CDR3 loop spans 11 amino acids. V shed 4 bases and J shed 12 bases, with 9 bases lying between them. CDR3: CASSVSSELFF. The CDR3 DNA reads as TGTGCCAGCAGTGTTTCCTCAGAACTGTTTTTT.

There are many counts of this clonotype. V usage is TRBV15 and J usage is TRBJ2-7; no firm D call. The CDR3 is 13 amino acids. Deletions cut 1 base from V and 5 bases from J, with 9 bases between. Germline V CDR1 and CDR2: LNHNV, YYDKDF (reference sequence). CDR3 loop: CATSRGDTHEQYF. The DNA for the CDR3 is TGTGCCACCAGCAGAGGTGACACCCACGAGCAGTACTTC.

This clonotype was counted only a few times. This sequence joins TRBV20-1 and TRBJ1-2, with a possible D match to TRBD1 (5 bases). The ends were cut back, 5 bases at V and 7 bases at J, with 14 bases in the middle. From germline, CDR1 is DFQATT and CDR2 SNEGSKA (reference sequence). The CDR3 extends over 12 amino acids. The CDR3 DNA is TGCAGTGCTTGGGGGAGGCATGGTGGCTACACCTTC. It translates to CSAWGRHGGYTF.

The chain uses TRBV15 and TRBJ2-7; TRBD2 matches 8 bases. In germline, CDR1 is LNHNV, CDR2 YYDKDF (reference sequence). Trimming removed 3 bases from V and 1 base from J; junction bases left unmatched: 5. The length of the CDR3 is 15 residues. CDR3 in DNA: TGTGCCACCAGCAGGAGCGGGGGCCCTTCCTACGAGCAGTACTTC. This codes for CATSRSGGPSYEQYF.

This clonotype came up a few times. The V gene is TRBV15, the J gene TRBJ2-3, with D perhaps TRBD2 (6 bases). Trimming took off 0 bases at V and 5 bases at J, with 12 bases between the two ends. CDR1 is LNHNV, CDR2 YYDKDF, per germline (reference sequence). The length of the CDR3 is 15 residues. The CDR3 reads CATSRELPTRDTQYF. CDR3 coding DNA: TGTGCCACCAGCAGAGAGCTGCCGACTAGAGATACGCAGTATTTT.

The chain joins TRBV29-1 to TRBJ2-5; TRBD1 or TRBD2 may be the D gene (6 bases each). The CDR3 runs 12 residues. Germline CDR1 is SQVTM and CDR2 is ANQGSEA. The V and J ends lost 4 bases and 4 bases respectively, with 10 bases between them. CDR3 sequence (DNA): TGCAGCGTTGGCGGAGGGGGAGAGACCCAGTACTTC. It is translated as CSVGGGGETQYF.

This clonotype showed up many times. The V gene is TRBV9, the J gene TRBJ2-5; 8 bases map to TRBD1. This CDR3 has 15 amino acids. V dropped 0 bases and J dropped 5; count of bases not matched to a gene: 6. Per the germline V gene, CDR1 is SGDLS and CDR2 is YYNGEE. The CDR3: CASSVDGTGKETQYF. DNA for the CDR3: TGTGCCAGCAGCGTAGATGGGACAGGCAAGGAGACCCAGTACTTC.

This clonotype turned up a few times. V and J are TRBV28 and TRBJ2-2, with D tentatively TRBD1 or TRBD2 (6 bases each). The germline V gene has CDR1 MDHEN and CDR2 SYDVKM. Trimming took 1 base from V and 5 from J, leaving 11 bases between them. The CDR3 covers 15 residues. CDR3 bases: TGTGCCAGCAGTTTATCCGGGGGCCGAACCGGGGAGCTGTTTTTT. It yields the protein CASSLSGGRTGELFF.